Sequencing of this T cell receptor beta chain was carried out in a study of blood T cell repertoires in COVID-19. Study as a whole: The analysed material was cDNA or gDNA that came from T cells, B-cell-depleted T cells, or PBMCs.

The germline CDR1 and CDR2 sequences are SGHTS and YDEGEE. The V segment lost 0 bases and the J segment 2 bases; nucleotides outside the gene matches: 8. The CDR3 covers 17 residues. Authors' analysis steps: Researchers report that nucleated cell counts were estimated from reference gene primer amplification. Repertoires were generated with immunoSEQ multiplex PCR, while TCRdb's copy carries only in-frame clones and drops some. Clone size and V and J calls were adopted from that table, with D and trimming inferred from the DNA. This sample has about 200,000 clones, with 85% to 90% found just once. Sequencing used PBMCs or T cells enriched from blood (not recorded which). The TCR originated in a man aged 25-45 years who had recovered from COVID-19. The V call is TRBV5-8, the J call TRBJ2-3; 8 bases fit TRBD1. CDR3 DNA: TGTGCCAGCAGCTTGGGGCGGACAGGGTGGACCACAGATACGCAGTATTTT. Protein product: CASSLGRTGWTTDTQYF.